Listed here are 30 T cell receptor beta chains from one sample, sequenced in a study of T cells in localized non-small cell lung cancer. Libraries were prepared by immunoSEQ multiplex PCR; TCRdb keeps only in-frame clonotypes and omits some of them. The sample holds around 1,000 clones, roughly two fifths seen once. The sample was normal lung tissue next to the tumor, taken before any cancer treatment. The receptor set was obtained from a woman between 35 and 70 years old with stage II squamous cell lung carcinoma.

The chain couples TRBV6-8 to TRBJ1-1; D not certain. The CDR3 is 13 amino acids. V lost 5 bases, J lost 3 bases, and 10 bases lay in between. Germline CDR1 reads MNHGY; CDR2 reads SAAAGT. The CDR3 DNA sequence: TGTGCCAGCAGTGTAACAGTGTACACTGAAGCTTTCTTT. Protein product: CASSVTVYTEAFF.

This clone was observed a handful of times. This chain links TRBV12-5 with TRBJ1-2, with D unresolved. V was clipped by 5 bases and J by 10 bases, with 11 bases between them. This CDR3 comprises 11 residues. Germline CDR1 and CDR2: LGHNT and FRNRAP. CDR3 region: CASGLLAPYTF. Here the CDR3 DNA reads TGTGCTAGTGGTCTCTTGGCTCCCTACACCTTC. Looking up the rest from reference TRBV12-5 and TRBJ1-2 gives the full variable domain: DARVTQTPRHKVTEMGQEVTMRCQPILGHNTVFWYRQTMMQGLELLAYFRNRAPLDDSGMPKDRFSAEMPDATLATLKIQPSEPRDSAVYFCASGLLAPYTFGSGTRLTVV.

J is TRBJ1-5 and V is TRBV16; D ambiguous. This CDR3 comprises 15 residues. The V end lost 3 bases, the J end lost 6 bases, and 15 bases lay between the germline ends. Germline V gene data show CDR1 as KGHSY and CDR2 as FQNENV. CDR3 residues: CASSHNRGGVQPQHF. The CDR3 nucleotides are TGTGCCAGCAGCCACAACCGGGGTGGCGTTCAGCCCCAGCATTTT.

The CDR3 reads CASTCGSNQPQHF. The CDR3 DNA follows: TGCGCCAGCACTTGTGGCAGCAATCAGCCCCAGCATTTT. The rearrangement uses TRBV10-1 and TRBJ1-5; D is unresolved. Trimming left V 7 bases short and J 1 base short, with 8 bases between. Germline V lookup: CDR1 WNHNN, CDR2 SYGVQD (reference sequence). There are 13 residues in the CDR3.

V gene TRBV28 combines with J gene TRBJ1-5; D call uncertain. The CDR3 extends over 14 amino acids. V lost 3 bases, J lost 3 bases, and 9 bases lay in between. CDR1 MDHEN and CDR2 SYDVKM come from the germline V gene. The CDR3 here is CASSFSPHNQPQHF. CDR3 DNA sequence: TGTGCCAGCAGTTTTTCCCCCCACAATCAGCCCCAGCATTTT. The full variable domain, in which reference TRBV28 and TRBJ1-5 provide the parts outside the CDR3, is DVKVTQSSRYLVKRTGEKVFLECVQDMDHENMFWYRQDPGLGLRLIYFSYDVKMKEKGDIPEGYSVSREKKERFSLILESASTNQTSMYLCASSFSPHNQPQHFGDGTRLSIL.

The chain joins TRBV18 to TRBJ1-1; no firm D call. The CDR3 is 13 residues long. V lost 1 base to trimming and J lost 1 base, with 4 bases between them. Germline V lookup: CDR1 KGHSH, CDR2 LQKENI. The CDR3 loop reads CASSPQGNTEAFF. The CDR3, as DNA: TGTGCCAGCTCACCACAGGGGAACACTGAAGCTTTCTTT.

This chain connects TRBV6-8 to TRBJ1-1; D is uncertain. The germline gives CDR1 MNHGY, CDR2 SAAAGT. The CDR3 covers 12 residues. V dropped 4 bases and J dropped 1 base, with 4 bases sitting between them. The CDR3 region has the DNA TGTGCCAGCAGTTCTAGGAACACTGAAGCTTTCTTT. Its translation is CASSSRNTEAFF.

This clone was found a few times. The chain has TRBV28 and TRBJ1-2, with TRBD1 as a possible D gene (6 bases). Deletions cut 3 bases from V and 1 base from J, with 15 bases between. The germline gives CDR1 MDHEN, CDR2 SYDVKM. The CDR3 has 16 residues. For the CDR3, the DNA is TGTGCCAGCAGTTTCCCCGGGACATACATTAACTATGGCTACACCTTC. Its translation is CASSFPGTYINYGYTF.

This clone was picked up a small number of times. The chain links TRBV6-8 to TRBJ2-6, with 8 bases identical to TRBD1. Trimming removed 6 bases from V and 0 bases from J; junction bases left unmatched: 4. This CDR3 spans 16 amino acids. Germline V gene data show CDR1 as MNHGY and CDR2 as SAAAGT. The CDR3 nucleotides read TGTGCCAGCAGCCTAACAGGGGGCTCTGGGGCCAACGTCCTGACTTTC. This sequence encodes CASSLTGGSGANVLTF.

In its sample, this clone is large (0.1 to 1%). V gene TRBV11-3 combines with J gene TRBJ2-1; D is unresolved. Germline loops: CDR1 SGHNT, CDR2 YENEEA. The V end lost 2 bases, the J end lost 6 bases, and 14 bases lay between the germline ends. CDR3 length: 15 amino acids. CDR3 sequence: CASSLTIGKFNEQFF. For the CDR3, the DNA is TGTGCCAGCAGCTTAACCATCGGAAAGTTCAATGAGCAGTTCTTC.

This clone was counted only a few times. The V gene is TRBV9, the J gene TRBJ2-1; D not certain. The CDR3 extends over 17 amino acids. Trimming took 0 bases from V and 5 from J, leaving 18 bases between them. The V gene's germline CDR1 is SGDLS and CDR2 YYNGEE. CDR3 sequence reads: CASSVGLGIDRDNEQFF. The CDR3 DNA reads TGTGCCAGCAGCGTAGGGTTGGGGATAGATCGAGACAATGAGCAGTTCTTC. The variable domain in full, with the rest retrieved from reference TRBV9 and TRBJ2-1, is DSGVTQTPKHLITATGQRVTLRCSPRSGDLSVYWYQQSLDQGLQFLIQYYNGEERAKGNILERFSAQQFPDLHSELNLSSLELGDSALYFCASSVGLGIDRDNEQFFGPGTRLTVL.

This clone has a handful of counts. The V call is TRBV6-8, the J call TRBJ1-1; D is perhaps TRBD1 (5 bases). The V end lost 6 bases, the J end lost 0 bases, and 14 bases lay between the germline ends. The CDR3 has 15 amino acids. In germline, CDR1 is MNHGY, CDR2 SAAAGT. The CDR3 nucleotides read TGTGCCAGCAGCCGACAGTGGATTATGAACACTGAAGCTTTCTTT. It translates to CASSRQWIMNTEAFF.

This clone turned up a few times. The chain combines TRBV6-7 with TRBJ1-3; TRBD1 is a possible D gene (5 bases). TRBV6-7 is an ORF for which the function is uncertain. The CDR3 spans 14 residues. V dropped 5 bases and J dropped 4 bases, with 12 bases sitting between them. The CDR3 DNA reads TGTGCCAGCAGTAGCGGGACTTCGGGAAACACCATATATTTT. Its translation: CASSSGTSGNTIYF.

V usage is TRBV18 and J usage is TRBJ1-4; no reliable D call. Trimming took 2 bases from V and 4 from J, leaving 8 bases between them. The CDR3 covers 14 residues. The V gene's germline CDR1 is KGHSH and CDR2 LQKENI. The CDR3 nucleotides are TGTGCCAGCTCACCAAGGCAGGATAATGAAAAACTGTTTTTT. It specifies CASSPRQDNEKLFF.

This clone was counted a few times. The CDR3 region has the DNA TGTGCCAGCAGCGAAGGTTCCGGTAGCCAAGAGACCCAGTACTTC. Protein sequence: CASSEGSGSQETQYF. This rearrangement joins TRBV9 to TRBJ2-5; D unclear. Looked up from germline, CDR1 is SGDLS and CDR2 is YYNGEE. The germline V and J ends were trimmed by 3 bases and 1 base, with 13 bases remaining between them. The CDR3 has 15 residues.

This clone turned up a few times. The CDR3 here is CAWGEPRGGYEQYF. The CDR3, as DNA: TGTGCCTGGGGGGAGCCGAGAGGCGGCTACGAGCAGTACTTC. V gene TRBV30 combines with J gene TRBJ2-7, with D maybe TRBD2 (5 bases). The CDR3 is 14 amino acids. V was pared by 5 bases and J by 3 bases, with 17 bases between. CDR1 GTSNPN and CDR2 SVGIG come from the germline V gene (reference sequence).

The genes are TRBV14 and TRBJ1-1; possibly TRBD1 for D (5 bases). Germline V gene data show CDR1 as SGHDN and CDR2 as FVKESK. V was shortened by 2 bases and J by 1 base, with 8 bases between the two germline ends. The CDR3 covers 14 residues. The chain's CDR3 is CASSQKGANTEAFF. CDR3 nucleotides: TGTGCCAGCAGCCAAAAAGGGGCGAACACTGAAGCTTTCTTT.

The chain couples TRBV6-8 to TRBJ2-1; 13 bases agree with TRBD2. Germline CDR1 MNHGY, CDR2 SAAAGT. The CDR3 consists of 14 residues. V was clipped by 6 bases and J by 6 bases; unmatched bases: 2. In DNA, the CDR3 is TGTGCCAGCAGCAGGACTAGCGGGAGCAATGAGCAGTTCTTC. It codes for CASSRTSGSNEQFF.

V usage is TRBV9 and J usage is TRBJ2-7, with 7 positions matching TRBD1. CDR1 and CDR2 (germline): SGDLS, YYNGEE. The V gene end was trimmed by 2 bases and the J gene end by 3 bases; junction bases not matched to a gene: 8. The CDR3 extends over 15 amino acids. This CDR3 reads CASSVGDSAIYEQYF. The CDR3 DNA is TGTGCCAGCAGCGTGGGGGACAGCGCAATCTACGAGCAGTACTTC.

This clone was detected only a few times. The V call is TRBV6-1, the J call TRBJ2-3; TRBD2 might be the D (5 bases). Germline V gene sequence: CDR1 MNHNS, CDR2 SASEGT. The V and J ends lost 0 bases and 5 bases respectively, with 15 bases between them. The CDR3 contains 16 residues. The CDR3 sequence is CASSEALGSSLDTQYF. The CDR3, as DNA: TGTGCCAGCAGTGAAGCGCTGGGGAGCTCCTTAGATACGCAGTATTTT.

The chain employs TRBV19 and TRBJ2-7, with D possibly matching TRBD2 (5 bases). CDR3 size: 13 residues. V was clipped by 3 bases and J by 5 bases, with 11 bases between them. Germline lookup yields CDR1 LNHDA and CDR2 SQIVND (reference sequence). This chain's CDR3 is CASSIGVGNEQYF. The DNA for the CDR3 is TGTGCCAGTAGTATCGGGGTGGGGAACGAGCAGTACTTC. Variable domain in full (rest from reference TRBV19 and TRBJ2-7): DGGITQSPKYLFRKEGQNVTLSCEQNLNHDAMYWYRQDPGQGLRLIYYSQIVNDFQKGDIAEGYSVSREKKESFPLTVTSAQKNPTAFYLCASSIGVGNEQYFGPGTRLTVT.

This clone has just a few counts. This rearrangement joins TRBV6-8 to TRBJ2-7; D remains ambiguous. The ends were cut back, 0 bases at V and 2 bases at J, with 2 bases in the middle. Germline V lookup: CDR1 MNHGY, CDR2 SAAAGT. This CDR3 contains 12 residues. CDR3 DNA: TGTGCCAGCAGTTACTCGACCTACGAGCAGTACTTC. Translated: CASSYSTYEQYF.

This clone occurred a few times. The genes are TRBV9 and TRBJ2-3, with D unresolved. Per germline, CDR1 SGDLS and CDR2 YYNGEE. This CDR3 has 13 residues. V was trimmed by 5 bases and J by 0 bases, leaving 7 bases between them. Here the CDR3 DNA reads TGTGCCAGCAGATTGGACAGCACAGATACGCAGTATTTT. Amino acid sequence: CASRLDSTDTQYF.

V gene TRBV15 combines with J gene TRBJ2-1; TRBD2 aligns across 14 bases. The J segment lost 6 bases and the V segment lost 6 bases, leaving 1 base of the junction unmatched. CDR1 is LNHNV and CDR2 is YYDKDF in the germline V gene (reference sequence). The CDR3 is 14 residues long. This chain's CDR3 is CATRGTSGGNEQFF. The CDR3 DNA reads TGTGCCACCAGAGGGACTAGCGGGGGCAATGAGCAGTTCTTC.

This chain joins TRBV19 and TRBJ2-5, with D unresolved. CDR3 length: 11 residues. Trimming removed 10 bases from V and 4 bases from J, with 10 bases in between. Germline assignment: CDR1 LNHDA and CDR2 SQIVND (reference sequence). This chain's CDR3 is CATTTGETQYF. CDR3 coding DNA: TGTGCCACCACAACCGGAGAGACCCAGTACTTC.

This clone is classed as medium-sized. V gene TRBV6-8 combines with J gene TRBJ1-2; 9 bases align to TRBD1. Germline V gene lookup returns CDR1 MNHGY and CDR2 SAAAGT. V shed 4 bases, J shed 7 bases, and the junction held 10 bases outside the gene matches. The CDR3 extends over 15 amino acids. CDR3 in amino acids: CASSWTRDRAGGYTF. In nucleotides, the CDR3 is TGTGCCAGCAGTTGGACCCGGGACAGGGCTGGTGGCTACACCTTC.

This clone has a handful of counts. The rearrangement joins TRBV9 to TRBJ2-1, with TRBD1 matching 8 bases. The ends lost 2 bases at V and 4 bases at J; junction bases unmatched: 5. The germline CDR1 and CDR2 sequences are SGDLS and YYNGEE. There are 15 residues in the CDR3. The CDR3 region is CASSVFGQGYNEQFF. The CDR3 bases are TGTGCCAGCAGCGTTTTTGGACAGGGATACAATGAGCAGTTCTTC.

This clone was counted a few times. The chain links TRBV19 to TRBJ1-1, with D unclear. The germline gives CDR1 LNHDA, CDR2 SQIVND (reference sequence). The V and J ends lost 0 bases and 5 bases respectively, with 13 bases between them. This CDR3 comprises 15 residues. CDR3 nucleotide sequence: TGTGCCAGTAGTATAGAAATCCGAAGAGGGACTGAAGCTTTCTTT. It specifies CASSIEIRRGTEAFF. Full variable domain (remainder filled in from reference TRBV19 and TRBJ1-1): DGGITQSPKYLFRKEGQNVTLSCEQNLNHDAMYWYRQDPGQGLRLIYYSQIVNDFQKGDIAEGYSVSREKKESFPLTVTSAQKNPTAFYLCASSIEIRRGTEAFFGQGTRLTVV.

This clone was observed a few times. The chain uses TRBV1 and TRBJ2-1; TRBD2 reflects the table's D call only, with no check against the DNA. TRBV1 constitutes a pseudogene. This CDR3 comprises 14 residues. The chain's CDR3 is CASSHSGRANEQFF. The DNA for the CDR3 is TGCGCCAGCAGCCATAGCGGGAGGGCCAATGAGCAGTTCTTC.

The chain uses TRBV25-1 and TRBJ1-3; D perhaps matches TRBD1 (5 bases). This CDR3 contains 15 residues. Germline V gene data show CDR1 as MGHDK and CDR2 as SYGVNS. V was cut by 2 bases and J by 3 bases, with 11 bases left in between. CDR3 in amino acids: CASSEGGAGGNTIYF. The CDR3 DNA reads TGTGCCAGCAGTGAAGGAGGGGCGGGTGGAAACACCATATATTTT.